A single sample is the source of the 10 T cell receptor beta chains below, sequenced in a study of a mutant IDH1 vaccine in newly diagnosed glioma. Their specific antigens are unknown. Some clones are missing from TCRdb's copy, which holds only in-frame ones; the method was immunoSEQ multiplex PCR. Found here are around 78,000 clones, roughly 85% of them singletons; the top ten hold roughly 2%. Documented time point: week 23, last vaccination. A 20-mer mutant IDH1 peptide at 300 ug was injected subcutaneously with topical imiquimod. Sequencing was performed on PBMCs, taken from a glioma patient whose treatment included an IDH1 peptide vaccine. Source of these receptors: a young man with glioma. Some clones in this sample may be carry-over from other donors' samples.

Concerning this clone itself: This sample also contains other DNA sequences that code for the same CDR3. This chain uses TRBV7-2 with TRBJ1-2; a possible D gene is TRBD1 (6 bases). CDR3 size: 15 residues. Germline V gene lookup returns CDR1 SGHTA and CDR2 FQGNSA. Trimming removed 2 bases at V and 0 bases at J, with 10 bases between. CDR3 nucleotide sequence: TGTGCCAGCAGCTTATCCCAGGGGACTAACTATGGCTACACCTTC. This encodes CASSLSQGTNYGYTF.

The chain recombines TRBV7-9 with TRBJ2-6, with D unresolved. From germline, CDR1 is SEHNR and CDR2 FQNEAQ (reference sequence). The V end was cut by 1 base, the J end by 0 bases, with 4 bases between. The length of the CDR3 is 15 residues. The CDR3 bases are TGTGCCAGCAGCTTAGGGGGCTCTGGGGCCAACGTCCTGACTTTC. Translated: CASSLGGSGANVLTF.

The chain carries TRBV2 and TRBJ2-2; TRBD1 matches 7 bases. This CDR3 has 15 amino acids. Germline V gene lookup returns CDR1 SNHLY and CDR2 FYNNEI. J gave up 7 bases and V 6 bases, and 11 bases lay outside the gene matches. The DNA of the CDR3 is TGTGCCAGCAGCCCTACGGCAGGGGGTAGCGGGGAGCTGTTTTTT. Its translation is CASSPTAGGSGELFF.

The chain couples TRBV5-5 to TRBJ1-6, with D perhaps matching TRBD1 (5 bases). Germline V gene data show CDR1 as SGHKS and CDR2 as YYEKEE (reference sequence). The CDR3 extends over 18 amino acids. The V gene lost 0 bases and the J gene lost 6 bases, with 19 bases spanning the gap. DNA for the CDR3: TGTGCCAGCAGCTTGGTTAGGGGACGGGTACCGGGTAATTCACCCCTCCACTTT. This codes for CASSLVRGRVPGNSPLHF.

The CDR3 spells CASSLAGDTANYGYTF. CDR3 in DNA: TGCGCCAGCAGCTTGGCGGGTGACACAGCTAACTATGGCTACACCTTC. The rearrangement links TRBV5-1 to TRBJ1-2; D unresolved. The CDR3 runs to 16 residues. V lost 0 bases to trimming and J lost 0 bases, with 12 bases between them. Germline assignment: CDR1 SGHRS and CDR2 YFSETQ.

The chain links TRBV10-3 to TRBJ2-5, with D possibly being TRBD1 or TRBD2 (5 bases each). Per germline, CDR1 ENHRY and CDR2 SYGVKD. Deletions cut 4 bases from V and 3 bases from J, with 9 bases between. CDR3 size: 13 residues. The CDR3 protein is CAISGETEETQYF. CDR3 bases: TGTGCCATCAGTGGGGAGACAGAAGAGACCCAGTACTTC.

CDR3 region: CASSPGGTGELFF. CDR3 sequence (DNA): TGTGCCAGCAGCCCGGGGGGGACCGGGGAGCTGTTTTTT. The gene calls are TRBV11-2 and TRBJ2-2; 8 bases fit TRBD2. J lost 5 bases, V lost 5 bases, and 1 base had no gene match. The CDR3 consists of 13 residues. Germline V gene data show CDR1 as SGHAT and CDR2 as FQNNGV. Looking up the rest from reference TRBV11-2 and TRBJ2-2 gives the full variable domain: EAGVAQSPRYKIIEKRQSVAFWCNPISGHATLYWYQQILGQGPKLLIQFQNNGVVDDSQLPKDRFSAERLKGVDSTLKIQPAKLEDSAVYLCASSPGGTGELFFGEGSRLTVL.

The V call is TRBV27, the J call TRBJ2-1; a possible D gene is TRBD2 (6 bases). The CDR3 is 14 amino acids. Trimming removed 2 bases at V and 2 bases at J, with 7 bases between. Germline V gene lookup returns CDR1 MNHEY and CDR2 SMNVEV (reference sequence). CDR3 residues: CASSLTGAYNEQFF. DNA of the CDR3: TGTGCCAGCAGTTTAACGGGGGCCTACAATGAGCAGTTCTTC.

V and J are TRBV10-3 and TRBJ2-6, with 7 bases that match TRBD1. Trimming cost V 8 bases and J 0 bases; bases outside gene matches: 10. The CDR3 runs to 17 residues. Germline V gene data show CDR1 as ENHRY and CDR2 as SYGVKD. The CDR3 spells CAIPGTDPSSGANVLTF. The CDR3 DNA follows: TGTGCCATCCCCGGGACAGATCCTAGCTCTGGGGCCAACGTCCTGACTTTC.

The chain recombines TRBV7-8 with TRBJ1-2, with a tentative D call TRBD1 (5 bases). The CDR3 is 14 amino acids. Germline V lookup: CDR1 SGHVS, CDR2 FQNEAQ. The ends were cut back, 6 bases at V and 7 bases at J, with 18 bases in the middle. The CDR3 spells CASSLLARVRGYTF. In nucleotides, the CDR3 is TGTGCCAGCAGTTTATTAGCCAGGGTTCGTGGCTACACCTTC.